What follows are 2 T cell receptor beta chains derived from one specimen sequenced in a study of blood T cells in healthy people across ages (dated by TCRdb to the mid-2010s). The library was generated by 5' RACE. Instrument used: Illumina HiSeq 2500. A second 7 to 11 cycle PCR used a sample-barcoded 5' primer and a J-beta primer mix. TCRdb reprocessed the public reads (quality trimming at Q25 with fastp, clone calling with MiXCR) and kept in-frame beta chains. Each CDR3 protein gets just one entry, which takes the most common genes and DNA from the rows behind it. This sample lists 1.5 million or so distinct CDR3 sequences; about 43% were detected once. The ten largest clones capture 6.5% to 10% of the sample. Sample: blood. These receptors came from a woman aged 18-35 years in good health.

A note on this clonotype: This may be a read error: a much more frequent sequence differs by one nucleotide. The genes are TRBV12-3 or TRBV12-4 and TRBJ2-3, with D unclear. CDR3 length: 11 amino acids. The V and J ends lost 6 bases and 7 bases respectively, with 8 bases between them. CDR3 bases: TGTGCCAGCAGGTTTAGGAATACGCAGTATTTT. Translation gives CASRFRNTQYF.

The rearrangement joins TRBV28 to TRBJ1-5, with 9 bases that match TRBD1. CDR1 and CDR2 from the germline V gene are MDHEN and SYDVKM. The CDR3 is 14 amino acids. Trimming at V came to 6 bases and at J to 7 bases, leaving 7 bases not matched to a gene. The CDR3 loop is CASSSGTGIQPQHF. CDR3 DNA sequence: TGTGCCAGCAGCTCCGGGACAGGGATACAGCCCCAGCATTTT.